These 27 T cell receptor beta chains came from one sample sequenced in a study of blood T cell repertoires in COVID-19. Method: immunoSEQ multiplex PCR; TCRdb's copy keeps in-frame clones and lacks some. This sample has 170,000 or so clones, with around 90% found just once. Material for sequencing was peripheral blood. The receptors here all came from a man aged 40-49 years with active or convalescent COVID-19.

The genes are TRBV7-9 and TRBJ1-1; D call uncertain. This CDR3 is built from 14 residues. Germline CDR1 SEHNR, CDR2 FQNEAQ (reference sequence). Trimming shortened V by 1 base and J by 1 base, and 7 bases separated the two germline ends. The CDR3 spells CASSLGAPNTEAFF. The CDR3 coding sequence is TGTGCCAGCAGCTTAGGGGCACCGAACACTGAAGCTTTCTTT.

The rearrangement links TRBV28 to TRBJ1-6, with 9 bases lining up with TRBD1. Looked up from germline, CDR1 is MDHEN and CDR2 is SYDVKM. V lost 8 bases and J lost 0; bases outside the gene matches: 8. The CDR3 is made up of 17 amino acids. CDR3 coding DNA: TGTGCCAGCCTCCGCGGGACAGGGAGCTCCTATAATTCACCCCTCCACTTT. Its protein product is CASLRGTGSSYNSPLHF.

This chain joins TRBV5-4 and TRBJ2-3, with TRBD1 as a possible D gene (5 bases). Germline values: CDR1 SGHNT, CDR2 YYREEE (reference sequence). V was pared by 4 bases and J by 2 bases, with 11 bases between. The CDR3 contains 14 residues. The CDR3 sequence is CASSTDKNTDTQYF. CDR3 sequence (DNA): TGTGCCAGCAGCACGGACAAGAACACAGATACGCAGTATTTT. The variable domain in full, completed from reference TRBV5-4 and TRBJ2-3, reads ETGVTQSPTHLIKTRGQQVTLRCSSQSGHNTVSWYQQALGQGPQFIFQYYREEENGRGNFPPRFSGLQFPNYSSELNVNALELDDSALYLCASSTDKNTDTQYFGPGTRLTVL.

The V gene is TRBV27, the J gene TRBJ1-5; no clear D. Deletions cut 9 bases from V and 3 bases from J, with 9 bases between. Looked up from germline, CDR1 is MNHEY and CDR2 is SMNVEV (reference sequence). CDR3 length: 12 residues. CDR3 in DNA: TGTGCCAGTCAAGAGGACAATCAGCCCCAGCATTTT. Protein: CASQEDNQPQHF.

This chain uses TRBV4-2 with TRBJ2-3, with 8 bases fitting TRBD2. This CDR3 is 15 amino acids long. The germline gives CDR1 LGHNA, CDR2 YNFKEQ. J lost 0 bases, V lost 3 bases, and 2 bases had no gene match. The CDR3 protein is CASSQGTRSTDTQYF. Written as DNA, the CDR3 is TGTGCCAGCAGCCAGGGGACTAGGAGCACAGATACGCAGTATTTT.

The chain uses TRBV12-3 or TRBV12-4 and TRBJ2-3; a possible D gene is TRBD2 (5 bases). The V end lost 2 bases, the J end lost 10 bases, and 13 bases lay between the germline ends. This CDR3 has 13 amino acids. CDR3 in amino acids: CASSLRGGGSQYF. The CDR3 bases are TGTGCCAGCAGTTTAAGAGGAGGCGGGTCGCAGTATTTT.

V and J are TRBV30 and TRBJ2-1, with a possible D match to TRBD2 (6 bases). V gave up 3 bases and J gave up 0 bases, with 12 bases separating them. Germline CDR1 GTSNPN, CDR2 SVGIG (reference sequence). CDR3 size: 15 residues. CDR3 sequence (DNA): TGTGCCTGGAGAGGAGGGCAGGTCTCCTACAATGAGCAGTTCTTC. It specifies CAWRGGQVSYNEQFF.

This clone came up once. The DNA for the CDR3 is TGTGCCAGCAGCCGACAGGGGAGCAATCAGCCCCAGCATTTT. Amino acids: CASSRQGSNQPQHF. The V call is TRBV5-4, the J call TRBJ1-5; TRBD1 matches 8 bases. The CDR3 sequence is 14 residues long. The germline V gene has CDR1 SGHNT and CDR2 YYREEE (reference sequence). The junction had 1 base not matched to a gene; V was cut back by 4 bases and J by 1 base.

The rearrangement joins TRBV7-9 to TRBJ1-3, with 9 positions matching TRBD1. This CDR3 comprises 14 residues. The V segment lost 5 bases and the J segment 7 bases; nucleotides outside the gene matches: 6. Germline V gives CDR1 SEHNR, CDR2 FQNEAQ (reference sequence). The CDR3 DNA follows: TGTGCCAGCAGCCTGGGACAGGGTCGGAACACCATATATTTT. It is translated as CASSLGQGRNTIYF.

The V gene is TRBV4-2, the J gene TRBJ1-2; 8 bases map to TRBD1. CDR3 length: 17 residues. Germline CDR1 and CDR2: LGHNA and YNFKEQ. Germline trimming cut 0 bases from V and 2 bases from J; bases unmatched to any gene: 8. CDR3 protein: CASSQDGQGAGNYGYTF. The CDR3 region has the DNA TGTGCCAGCAGCCAAGATGGACAGGGCGCCGGCAACTATGGCTACACCTTC.

The CDR3 loop is CASSNGGGGNQPQHF. DNA for the CDR3: TGTGCCAGCAGTAATGGAGGCGGGGGCAATCAGCCCCAGCATTTT. J is TRBJ1-5 and V is TRBV27; D is ambiguous. The CDR3 sequence is 15 residues long. Per germline, CDR1 MNHEY and CDR2 SMNVEV (reference sequence). Trimming shortened V by 5 bases and J by 2 bases, and 13 bases separated the two germline ends.

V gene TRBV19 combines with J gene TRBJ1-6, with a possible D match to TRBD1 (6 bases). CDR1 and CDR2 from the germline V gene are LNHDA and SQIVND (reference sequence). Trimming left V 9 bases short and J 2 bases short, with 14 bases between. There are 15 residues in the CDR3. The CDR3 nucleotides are TGTGCCAGCACTGACAGGAGCCCCTATAATTCACCCCTCCACTTT. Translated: CASTDRSPYNSPLHF.

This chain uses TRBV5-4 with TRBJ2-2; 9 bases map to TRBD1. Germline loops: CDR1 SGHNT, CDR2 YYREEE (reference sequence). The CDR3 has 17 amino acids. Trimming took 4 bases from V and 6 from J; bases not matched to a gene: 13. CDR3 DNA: TGTGCCAGCAGCCCGGGCATGGACAGGGGAGTTGCCGGGGAGCTGTTTTTT. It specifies CASSPGMDRGVAGELFF.

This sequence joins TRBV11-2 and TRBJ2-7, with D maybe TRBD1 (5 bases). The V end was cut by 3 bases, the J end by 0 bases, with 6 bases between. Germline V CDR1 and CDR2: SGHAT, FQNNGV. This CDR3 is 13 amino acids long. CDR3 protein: CASSFRDSYEQYF. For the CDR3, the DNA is TGTGCCAGCAGCTTCAGGGACTCCTACGAGCAGTACTTC.

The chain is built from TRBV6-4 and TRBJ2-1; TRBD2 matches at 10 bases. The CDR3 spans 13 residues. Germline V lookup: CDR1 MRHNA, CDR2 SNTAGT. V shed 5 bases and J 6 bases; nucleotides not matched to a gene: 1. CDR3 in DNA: TGTGCCAGCAGTAGCGGGGGGGCCAATGAGCAGTTCTTC. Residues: CASSSGGANEQFF.

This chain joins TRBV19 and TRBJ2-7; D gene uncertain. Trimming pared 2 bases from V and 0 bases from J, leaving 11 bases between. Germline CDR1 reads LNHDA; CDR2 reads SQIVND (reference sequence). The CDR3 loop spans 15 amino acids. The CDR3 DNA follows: TGTGCCAGTAGTATACGCCCGGGTAGCTCCTACGAGCAGTACTTC. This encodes CASSIRPGSSYEQYF.

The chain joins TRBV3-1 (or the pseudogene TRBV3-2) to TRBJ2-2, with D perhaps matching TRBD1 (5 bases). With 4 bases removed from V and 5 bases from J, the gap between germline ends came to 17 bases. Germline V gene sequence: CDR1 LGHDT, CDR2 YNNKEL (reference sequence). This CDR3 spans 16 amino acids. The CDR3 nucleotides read TGTGCCAGCAGCCCGCCCAGGGCCTCCGGGACCGGGGAGCTGTTTTTT. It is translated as CASSPPRASGTGELFF.

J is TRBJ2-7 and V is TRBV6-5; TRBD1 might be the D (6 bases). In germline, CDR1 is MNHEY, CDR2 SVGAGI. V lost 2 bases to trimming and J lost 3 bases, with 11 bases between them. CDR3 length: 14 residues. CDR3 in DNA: TGTGCCAGCAGTTACAGAGGGGACATCTACGAGCAGTACTTC. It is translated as CASSYRGDIYEQYF.

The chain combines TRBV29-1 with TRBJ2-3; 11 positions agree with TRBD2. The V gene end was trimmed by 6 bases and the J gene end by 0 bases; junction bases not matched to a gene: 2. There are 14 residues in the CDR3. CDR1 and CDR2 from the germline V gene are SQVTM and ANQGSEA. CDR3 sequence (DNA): TGCAGCGTGATAGCGGGGGGGAGCACAGATACGCAGTATTTT. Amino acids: CSVIAGGSTDTQYF.

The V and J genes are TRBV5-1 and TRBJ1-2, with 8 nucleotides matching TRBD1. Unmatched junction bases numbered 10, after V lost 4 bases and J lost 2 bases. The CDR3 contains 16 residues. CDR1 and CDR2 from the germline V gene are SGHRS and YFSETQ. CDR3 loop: CASSGGTGDSNYGYTF. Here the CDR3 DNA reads TGCGCCAGCAGCGGAGGGACAGGAGACTCCAACTATGGCTACACCTTC.

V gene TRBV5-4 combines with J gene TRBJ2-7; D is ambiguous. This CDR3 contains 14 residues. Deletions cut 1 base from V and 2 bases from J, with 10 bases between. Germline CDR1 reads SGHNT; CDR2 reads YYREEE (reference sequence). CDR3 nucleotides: TGTGCCAGCAGCTTGTCAGTTTCCCCCTACGAGCAGTACTTC. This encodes CASSLSVSPYEQYF.

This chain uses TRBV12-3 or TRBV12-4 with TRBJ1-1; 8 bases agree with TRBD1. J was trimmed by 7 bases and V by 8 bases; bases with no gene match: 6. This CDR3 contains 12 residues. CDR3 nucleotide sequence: TGTGCCAGCGGGGACAGGAACGATGAAGCTTTCTTT. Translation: CASGDRNDEAFF.

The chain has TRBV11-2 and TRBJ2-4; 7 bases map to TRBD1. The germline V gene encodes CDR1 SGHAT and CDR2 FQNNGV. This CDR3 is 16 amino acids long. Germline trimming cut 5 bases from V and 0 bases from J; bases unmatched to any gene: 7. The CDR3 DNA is TGTGCCAGCAGCCGTATCGACAGGGTAGCCAAAAACATTCAGTACTTC. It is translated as CASSRIDRVAKNIQYF. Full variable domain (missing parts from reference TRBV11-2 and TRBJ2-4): EAGVAQSPRYKIIEKRQSVAFWCNPISGHATLYWYQQILGQGPKLLIQFQNNGVVDDSQLPKDRFSAERLKGVDSTLKIQPAKLEDSAVYLCASSRIDRVAKNIQYFGAGTRLSVL.

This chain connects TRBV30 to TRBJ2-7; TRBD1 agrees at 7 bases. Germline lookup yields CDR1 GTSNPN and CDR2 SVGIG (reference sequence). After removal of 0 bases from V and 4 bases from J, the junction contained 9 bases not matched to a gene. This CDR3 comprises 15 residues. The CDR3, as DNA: TGTGCCTGGAGTGTCCCCTCCAGGGGGATTTACGAGCAGTACTTC. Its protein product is CAWSVPSRGIYEQYF.

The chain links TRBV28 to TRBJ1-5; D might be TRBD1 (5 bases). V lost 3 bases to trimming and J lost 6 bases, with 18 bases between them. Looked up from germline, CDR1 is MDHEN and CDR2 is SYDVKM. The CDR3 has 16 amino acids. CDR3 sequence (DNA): TGTGCCAGCAGTTTGCTTGTCAGGAGCCAGGGTCAGCCCCAGCATTTT. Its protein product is CASSLLVRSQGQPQHF.

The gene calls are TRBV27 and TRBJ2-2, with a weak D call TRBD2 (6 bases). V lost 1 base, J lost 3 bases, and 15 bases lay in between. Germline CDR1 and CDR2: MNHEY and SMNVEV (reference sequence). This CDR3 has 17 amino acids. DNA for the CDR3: TGTGCCAGCAGTTTATATGGGGGGACTGAGGACACCGGGGAGCTGTTTTTT. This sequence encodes CASSLYGGTEDTGELFF.

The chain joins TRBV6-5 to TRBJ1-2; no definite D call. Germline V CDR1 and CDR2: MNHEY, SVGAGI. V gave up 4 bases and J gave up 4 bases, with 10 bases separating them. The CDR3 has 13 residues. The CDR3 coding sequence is TGTGCCAGCAGTTTGCATCGGGGCTATGGCTACACCTTC. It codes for CASSLHRGYGYTF.